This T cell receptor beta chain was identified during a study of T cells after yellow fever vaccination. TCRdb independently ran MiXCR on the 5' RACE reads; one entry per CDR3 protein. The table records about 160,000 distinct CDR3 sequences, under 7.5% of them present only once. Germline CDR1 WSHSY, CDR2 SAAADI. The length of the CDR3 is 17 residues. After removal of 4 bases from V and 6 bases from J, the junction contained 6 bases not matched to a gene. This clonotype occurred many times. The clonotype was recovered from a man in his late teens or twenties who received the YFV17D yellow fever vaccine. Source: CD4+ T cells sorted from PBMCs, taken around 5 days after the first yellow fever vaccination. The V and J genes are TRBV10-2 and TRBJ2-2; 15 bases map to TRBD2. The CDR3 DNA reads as TGCGCCAGCAGTGGGACTAGCGGGGGGGCGATCTCCGGGGAGCTGTTTTTT. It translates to CASSGTSGGAISGELFF.